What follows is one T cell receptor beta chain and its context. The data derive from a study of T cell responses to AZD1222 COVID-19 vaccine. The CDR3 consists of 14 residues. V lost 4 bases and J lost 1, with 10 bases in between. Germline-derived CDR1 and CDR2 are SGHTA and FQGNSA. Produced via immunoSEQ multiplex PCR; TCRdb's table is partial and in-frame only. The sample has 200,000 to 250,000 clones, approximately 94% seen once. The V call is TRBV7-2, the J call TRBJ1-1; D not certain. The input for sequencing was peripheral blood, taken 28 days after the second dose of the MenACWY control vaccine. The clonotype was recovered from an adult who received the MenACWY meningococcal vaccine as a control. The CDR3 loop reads CASSSLWGNTEAFF. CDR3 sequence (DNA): TGTGCCAGCAGCTCCCTGTGGGGGAACACTGAAGCTTTCTTT.